This paragraph reports one T cell receptor beta chain. Trimming removed 0 bases at V and 0 bases at J, with 15 bases between. CDR1 is ENHRY and CDR2 is SYGVKD in the germline V gene. CDR3 length: 18 residues. The entry originates in a study of CDR3 diversity in severe acne. TCRdb reprocessed the PCR reads with MiXCR, giving one entry per CDR3 protein. The sample consists of roughly 100,000 distinct CDR3 sequences, roughly half of them appearing once. The sequenced sample consisted of blood. This chain links TRBV10-3 with TRBJ1-3; weak D call: TRBD1 (5 bases). This clonotype originated in a male donor with acne. The chain's CDR3 is CAISESIGGGGSGNTIYF. For the CDR3, the DNA is TGTGCCATCAGTGAGTCAATCGGTGGCGGGGGCTCTGGAAACACCATATATTTT.